These 8 T cell receptor beta chains came from one sample sequenced in a study of identical twins. TCRdb fed the 5' RACE reads into MiXCR, producing one record per CDR3 protein. The table records approximately 600,000 distinct CDR3 sequences, 7.5% to 10% of them present only once. The same sample was also used in a study of yellow fever vaccine responses in identical twins.

The specimen was PBMCs. These receptors were collected from a woman younger than 35 in good health.

This chain uses TRBV9 with TRBJ2-3, with no clear D. Trimming left V 2 bases short and J 3 bases short, with 7 bases between. CDR1 and CDR2 from the germline V gene are SGDLS and YYNGEE. The CDR3 is made up of 13 amino acids. The CDR3 nucleotides are TGTGCCAGCAGCGTTTACGGGACAGATACGCAGTATTTT. Amino acid sequence: CASSVYGTDTQYF.

The gene calls are TRBV20-1 and TRBJ1-2, with unresolved D. V was pared by 5 bases and J by 7 bases, with 17 bases between. Germline assignment: CDR1 DFQATT and CDR2 SNEGSKA (reference sequence). CDR3 length: 13 amino acids. The CDR3 reads CSAPRLGEGGYTF. Here the CDR3 DNA reads TGCAGTGCTCCCCGGCTTGGGGAGGGTGGCTACACCTTC.

This chain links TRBV7-6 with TRBJ2-2, with D possibly TRBD1 on 5 matching bases. The CDR3 has 14 residues. CDR1 is SGHVS and CDR2 is FNYEAQ in the germline V gene. V was cut by 4 bases and J by 2 bases, with 8 bases left in between. The CDR3 protein is CASSWTFNTGELFF. CDR3 nucleotides: TGTGCCAGCAGCTGGACATTTAACACCGGGGAGCTGTTTTTT.

This clonotype occurred many times. The V and J genes are TRBV9 and TRBJ1-1; D is unclear. CDR1 and CDR2 (germline): SGDLS, YYNGEE. V lost 0 bases to trimming and J lost 0 bases, with 9 bases between them. This CDR3 is 15 amino acids long. CDR3 region: CASSVANTMNTEAFF. The CDR3 DNA follows: TGTGCCAGCAGCGTAGCCAATACGATGAACACTGAAGCTTTCTTT.

This chain links TRBV20-1 with TRBJ2-3; D uncertain. Germline values: CDR1 DFQATT, CDR2 SNEGSKA (reference sequence). Trimming shortened V by 6 bases and J by 1 base, and 11 bases separated the two germline ends. The CDR3 runs to 13 residues. This CDR3 is CSATGPRTDTQYF. The CDR3 DNA reads as TGCAGTGCGACGGGCCCCCGCACAGATACGCAGTATTTT.

This chain links TRBV5-1 with TRBJ1-1; D gene unclear. This CDR3 has 14 residues. Germline V lookup: CDR1 SGHRS, CDR2 YFSETQ. V lost 5 bases and J 2 bases, leaving 13 bases between the germline ends. CDR3 nucleotide sequence: TGCGCCAGCAGTAGACTCGATTTAAACACTGAAGCTTTCTTT. Amino acids: CASSRLDLNTEAFF.

This clonotype was seen repeatedly, ten times or more. For the CDR3, the DNA is TGTGCCAGCAGTTTGGGCCAGGCGAGCTCTGGAAACACCATATATTTT. Translated: CASSLGQASSGNTIYF. This rearrangement joins TRBV12-3 or TRBV12-4 to TRBJ1-3; no firm D call. V dropped 3 bases and J dropped 0 bases, with 12 bases sitting between them. CDR3 size: 16 residues.

This clonotype was counted ten times or more. The chain combines TRBV20-1 with TRBJ2-7, with 9 bases that match TRBD2. V was clipped by 6 bases and J by 0 bases; unmatched bases: 6. The CDR3 sequence is 14 residues long. Germline values: CDR1 DFQATT, CDR2 SNEGSKA (reference sequence). CDR3 residues: CSALSGGTSYEQYF. The CDR3 DNA is TGCAGTGCCCTTAGCGGGGGAACCTCCTACGAGCAGTACTTC.